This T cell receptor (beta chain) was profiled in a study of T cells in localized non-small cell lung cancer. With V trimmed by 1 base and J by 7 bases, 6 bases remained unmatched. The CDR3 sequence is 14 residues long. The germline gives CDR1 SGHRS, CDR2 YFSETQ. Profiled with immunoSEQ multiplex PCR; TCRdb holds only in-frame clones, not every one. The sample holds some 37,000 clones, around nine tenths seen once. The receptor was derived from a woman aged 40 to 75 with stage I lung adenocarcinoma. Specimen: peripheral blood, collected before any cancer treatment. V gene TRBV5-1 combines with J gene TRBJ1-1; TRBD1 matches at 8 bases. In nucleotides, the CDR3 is TGCGCCAGCAGCTTGATTCCCGGACAGGGTGAAGCTTTCTTT. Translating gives CASSLIPGQGEAFF.